The T cell receptor beta chain described here comes from a study of control samples from healthy donors and cancer patients. Sequenced by immunoSEQ multiplex PCR; TCRdb stores in-frame clones only, minus some. This sample has 55,000 to 65,000 clones, with around 87% found just once. Germline V gene lookup returns CDR1 MNHEY and CDR2 SMNVEV (reference sequence). V lost 5 bases and J lost 6, with 24 bases in between. The CDR3 loop spans 17 amino acids. The sequence derives from a woman aged 55-75 years with lung cancer. This chain uses TRBV27 with TRBJ2-3; a possible D gene is TRBD2 (5 bases). Sequencing input: PBMCs. This chain's CDR3 is CASSPIAAGPGEDTQYF. Here the CDR3 DNA reads TGTGCCAGCAGTCCAATCGCGGCCGGACCCGGGGAGGATACGCAGTATTTT.